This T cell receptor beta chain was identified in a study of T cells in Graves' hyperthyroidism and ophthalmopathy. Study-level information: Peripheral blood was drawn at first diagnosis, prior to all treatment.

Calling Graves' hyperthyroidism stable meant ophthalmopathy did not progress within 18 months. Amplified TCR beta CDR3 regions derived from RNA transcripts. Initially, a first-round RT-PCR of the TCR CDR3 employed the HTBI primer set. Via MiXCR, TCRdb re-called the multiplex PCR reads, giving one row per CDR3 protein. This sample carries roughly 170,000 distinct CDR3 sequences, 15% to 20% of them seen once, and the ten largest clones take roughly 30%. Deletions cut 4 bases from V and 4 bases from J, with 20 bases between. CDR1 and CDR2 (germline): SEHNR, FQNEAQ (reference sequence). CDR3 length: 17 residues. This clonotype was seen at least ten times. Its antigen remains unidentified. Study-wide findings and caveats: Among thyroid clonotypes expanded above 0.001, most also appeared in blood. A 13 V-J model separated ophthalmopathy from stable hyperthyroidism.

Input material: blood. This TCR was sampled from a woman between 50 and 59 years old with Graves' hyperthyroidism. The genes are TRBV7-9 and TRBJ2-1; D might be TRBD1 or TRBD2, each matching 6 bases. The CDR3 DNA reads TGTGCCAGCAGCTCTTCCGGGAAGGGGGGTCATTACAATGAGCAGTTCTTC. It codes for CASSSSGKGGHYNEQFF.